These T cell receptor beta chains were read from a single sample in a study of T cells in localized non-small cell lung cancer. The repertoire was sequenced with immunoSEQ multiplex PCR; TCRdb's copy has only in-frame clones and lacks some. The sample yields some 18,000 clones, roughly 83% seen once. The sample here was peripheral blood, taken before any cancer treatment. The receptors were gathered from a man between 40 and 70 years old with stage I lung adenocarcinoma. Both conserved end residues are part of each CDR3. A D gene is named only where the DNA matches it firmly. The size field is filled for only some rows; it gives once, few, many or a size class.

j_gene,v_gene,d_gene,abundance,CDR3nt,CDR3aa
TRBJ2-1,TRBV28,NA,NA,TGTGCCAGTAGCCTAGACGGGACCCCACTCGTCCCACAATACAATGAGCAGTTCTTC,CASSLDGTPLVPQYNEQFF
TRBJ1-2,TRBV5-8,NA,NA,TGTGCCAGCAGCTTGGGCGGAATTAACTATGGCTACACCTTC,CASSLGGINYGYTF
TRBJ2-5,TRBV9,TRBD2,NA,TGTGCCAGCAGCGTCAGCGGGGGGGCCCTGGAGACCCAGTACTTC,CASSVSGGALETQYF
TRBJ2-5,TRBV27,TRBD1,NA,TGTGCCAGCAGTTCAGGGGGTGGGCAAGAGACCCAGTACTTC,CASSSGGGQETQYF
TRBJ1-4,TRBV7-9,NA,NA,TGTGCCAGCAGCAGTTTCAGGATCTCTAATGAAAAACTGTTTTTT,CASSSFRISNEKLFF
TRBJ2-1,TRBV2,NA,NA,TGTGCCAGCAGTGAATCTAGGGACTTGATCTACAATGAGCAGTTCTTC,CASSESRDLIYNEQFF
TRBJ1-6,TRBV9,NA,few,TGTGCCAGCAGCTCCGATCCGGGACCTAATAATTCACCCCTCCACTTT,CASSSDPGPNNSPLHF
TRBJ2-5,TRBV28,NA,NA,TGTGCCAGCAGTTTACTTGGCCGGGGAGGAGAGACCCAGTACTTC,CASSLLGRGGETQYF
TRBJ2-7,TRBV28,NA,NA,TGTGCCAGCAGTTTGGGGTACAGAGCCTACGAGCAGTACTTC,CASSLGYRAYEQYF
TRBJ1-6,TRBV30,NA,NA,TGTGCCTGGAGTGCCTTAACGGGCTATAATTCACCCCTCCACTTT,CAWSALTGYNSPLHF
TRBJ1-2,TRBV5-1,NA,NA,TGCGCCAGCAGCTTTGATGCAGGCTATGGCTACACCTTC,CASSFDAGYGYTF
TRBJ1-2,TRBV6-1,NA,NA,TGTGCCAGCAGCCTGACAGCTTCTAACTATGGCTACACCTTC,CASSLTASNYGYTF
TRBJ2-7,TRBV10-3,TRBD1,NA,TGTGCCATCAGAAATACACAGGGGGCCGAGCAGTACTTC,CAIRNTQGAEQYF
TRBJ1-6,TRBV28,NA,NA,TGTGCCAGCATTCCTGAGGGGGGCAGGAATTCACCCCTCCACTTT,CASIPEGGRNSPLHF
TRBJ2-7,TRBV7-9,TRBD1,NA,TGTGCCAGCAAGCCAGGGGGAAACTACGAGCAGTACTTC,CASKPGGNYEQYF
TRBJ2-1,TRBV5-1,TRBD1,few,TGCGCCAGCAGCCCGCTGGGGGACAGGGGGCAGGGTGAGCAGTTCTTC,CASSPLGDRGQGEQFF
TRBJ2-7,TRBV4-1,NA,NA,TGCGCCAGCAGCCAAGATCGGGTCGGGGGCTACGAGCAGTACTTC,CASSQDRVGGYEQYF
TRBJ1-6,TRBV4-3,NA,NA,TGCGCCAGCAGCCAAGAAAGGGCTAATTCACCCCTCCACTTT,CASSQERANSPLHF
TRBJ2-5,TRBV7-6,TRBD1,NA,TGTGCCAGCAGCCCCGGAGCAGACAGGGCACAAGAGACCCAGTACTTC,CASSPGADRAQETQYF
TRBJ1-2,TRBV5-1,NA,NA,TGCGCCAGCAGCTTGACCCCCTTCAGGGGTAACTATGGCTACACCTTC,CASSLTPFRGNYGYTF
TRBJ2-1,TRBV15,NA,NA,TGTGCCACCAGCAGAGATATCGAAGGTTACAATGAGCAGTTCTTC,CATSRDIEGYNEQFF
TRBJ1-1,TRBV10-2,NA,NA,TGCGCCAGCAGTGATATCGGGGGGAACACTGAAGCTTTCTTT,CASSDIGGNTEAFF
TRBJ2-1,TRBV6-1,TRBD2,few,TGTGCCAGCAGTCGGACTAGCGGGAGCCTCAATGAGCAGTTCTTC,CASSRTSGSLNEQFF
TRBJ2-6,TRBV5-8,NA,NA,TGTGCCAGCAGCTTGTGGCAGACTGGGGCCAACGTCCTGACCTTC,CASSLWQTGANVLTF
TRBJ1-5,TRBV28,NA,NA,TGTGCCAGCAGTCCATACGGGAGCAATCAGCCCCAGCATTTT,CASSPYGSNQPQHF
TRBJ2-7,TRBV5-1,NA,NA,TGCGCCAGCAGCCGGGCCCTCGGACTGATGTCCTACGAGCAGTACTTC,CASSRALGLMSYEQYF
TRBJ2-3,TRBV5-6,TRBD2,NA,TGTGCCAGCAGCGGGTGGACTAGCGGGGCATTTTCTAGCACAGATACGCAGTATTTT,CASSGWTSGAFSSTDTQYF
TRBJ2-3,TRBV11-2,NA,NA,TGTGCCAGCAGCTGGAATATGGGGGTTCCCACAGATACGCAGTATTTT,CASSWNMGVPTDTQYF
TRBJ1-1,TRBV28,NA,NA,TGTGCCAGCAGTTTATACCATTACACTGAAGCTTTCTTT,CASSLYHYTEAFF
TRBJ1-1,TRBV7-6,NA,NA,TGTGCCAGCAGCTTAGGGGGGGGGATGAACACTGAAGCTTTCTTT,CASSLGGGMNTEAFF
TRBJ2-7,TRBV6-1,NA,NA,TGTGCCAGCTCGGAGGGGGCGAGCTCCTACGAGCAGTACTTC,CASSEGASSYEQYF
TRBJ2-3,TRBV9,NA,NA,TGTGCCAGCAGCGTCGGGTCTCGGATTAGCACAGATACGCAGTATTTT,CASSVGSRISTDTQYF
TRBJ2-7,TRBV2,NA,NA,TGTGCCAGCAGCTCTCGGCAGGGCCACTACGAGCAGTACTTC,CASSSRQGHYEQYF
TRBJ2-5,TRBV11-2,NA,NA,TGTGCCAGCAGCTTATCCCAATTCGGGACCCAGTACTTC,CASSLSQFGTQYF
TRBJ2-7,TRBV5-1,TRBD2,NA,TGCGCCAGCGCCTACCAGCGGGGCCCCTACGAGCAGTACTTC,CASAYQRGPYEQYF
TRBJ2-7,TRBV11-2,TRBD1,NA,TGTGCCAGCAGCTTGACAGGGGCTGGAGAACATTACGAGCAGTACTTC,CASSLTGAGEHYEQYF
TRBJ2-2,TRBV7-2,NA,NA,TGTGCCAGCAGCTTATTGGGACACCAGAACACCGGGGAGCTGTTTTTT,CASSLLGHQNTGELFF
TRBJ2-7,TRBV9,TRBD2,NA,TGTGCCAGCAGCGTAGAAAGCGGGAGCTCCTACGAGCAGTACTTC,CASSVESGSSYEQYF
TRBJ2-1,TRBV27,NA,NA,TGTGCCAGCAGCACAGGGAGCTCCTACAATGAGCAGTTCTTC,CASSTGSSYNEQFF
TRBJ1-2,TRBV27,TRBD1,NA,TGTGCCAGCAGTTTACGTCGCTCGACAGGGAGGGTTAACTATGGCTACACCTTC,CASSLRRSTGRVNYGYTF
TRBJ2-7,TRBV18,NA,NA,TGTGCCAGCTCACTGCTTGGATCCTACGAGCAGTACTTC,CASSLLGSYEQYF
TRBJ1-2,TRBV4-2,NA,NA,TGTGCCAGCAGCCAAGAGCAACAGGCGAATAACTATGGCTACACCTTC,CASSQEQQANNYGYTF
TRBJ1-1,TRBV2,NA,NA,TGTGCCAGCAGAAGGGACTCGGGCACTGAAGCTTTCTTT,CASRRDSGTEAFF
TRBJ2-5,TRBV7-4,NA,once,TGTGCCAGCAGCGTTAGCGGCCCAGGGGAGACCCAGTACTTC,CASSVSGPGETQYF
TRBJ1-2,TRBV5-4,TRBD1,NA,TGTGCCAGCAGCTTGGTTCAGGGGGCGGGTGGCTACACCTTC,CASSLVQGAGGYTF
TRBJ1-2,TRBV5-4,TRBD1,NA,TGTGCCAGCACCTCGACAGGGGAGGCATGGGACTACACCTTC,CASTSTGEAWDYTF
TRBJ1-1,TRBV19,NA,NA,TGTGCCAGTTCCGGACAGCTGAACACTGAAGCTTTCTTT,CASSGQLNTEAFF
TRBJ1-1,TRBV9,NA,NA,TGTGCCAGCAGCGTAGAGGGTCAGGGGAACACTGAAGCTTTCTTT,CASSVEGQGNTEAFF
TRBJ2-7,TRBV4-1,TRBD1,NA,TGCGCCAGCAACCCCGGGACAGGAGTCTACGAGCAGTACTTC,CASNPGTGVYEQYF
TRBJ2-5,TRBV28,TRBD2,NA,TGTGCCAGCAGTCGCGGGAGGGTCCTGGGAAAGACCCAGTACTTC,CASSRGRVLGKTQYF